This T cell receptor beta chain was identified in a study of cytomegalovirus exposure and HLA in healthy donors (dated by TCRdb to the late 2010s). Study-wide context: An earlier analysis of several hundred of the donors reported 250 to 300 Gb of sequence data and around 120 million unique TCR beta sequences obtained from approximately 180 million T cells. An early release covering 500 to 750 HLA-typed donors comprised approximately 300 gigabases of sequencing data and tens of millions of unique TCR sequences. Of the roughly 400 genotyped donors, about 80% fell in the genetic ancestry cluster associated with self-reported Caucasian donors. The study aimed to test whether signatures of past pathogen exposure could be identified by cataloging public T cell receptors. The study used immunosequencing to profile the T cell repertoires of 600 to 850 subjects and linked those repertoires to cytomegalovirus serostatus. Besides the first cohort of roughly 700 subjects, a separate validation cohort made up of over 95 different subjects was used. To predict cytomegalovirus infection status, the study brought together high-throughput TCR immunosequencing, statistical association of individual TCRs with disease status, and machine learning. A later analysis re-analyzed previously published TCR beta repertoires from roughly 630 donors and added high-resolution HLA genotyping to study TCR occurrence patterns. Rather than drawing on any new phenotypic data, the later analysis identified candidate immune exposures from TCR beta sequences and the way those sequences occurred across donors. An earlier analysis of roughly 600 of the donors used high-throughput TCR beta sequencing to judge whether each TCR beta V gene segment behaved as functional or pseudogenic. Alongside the repertoire data, information on donor age, sex, ethnicity and CMV serostatus was compiled. In a later genetic analysis, genome-wide SNP genotypes for about 60% of the 666 donors were used, and that subset was treated as a discovery cohort. All discovery cohort repertoires had been generated on a single sequencing platform. Both class I and class II loci were covered by HLA typing, at four-digit resolution. The number of typed donors differed by locus: roughly 629-640 for A, B, C, DRB1 and DQB1; roughly 510 for DQA1; approximately 610 for DPA1; and some 470 for DPB1. Five DR-DQ haplotypes were treated as single units for association and clustering because of strong linkage in the cohort. Among about 400 genotyped donors of the cohort, an average of about 240,000 unique TCR beta nucleotide sequences was sequenced per donor, of which 15% to 20% were non-productive. The study at large found these results: In a later analysis, several top co-occurrence clusters were reported to appear linked to parvovirus B19, influenza, CMV and Epstein-Barr virus. Most CMV-associated TCR beta chains appeared to be HLA-restricted in a later analysis, and the HLA associations seemed to be driven largely by CMV exposure. The only immune exposure information available for the cohort was CMV serostatus. In both the original and validation cohorts, the classifier was reported to diagnose cytomegalovirus status with high specificity and sensitivity. An earlier analysis of approximately 540 of the donors showed that most TCR beta V segments appeared in productive rearrangements either about 90% or about 30% of the time, which broadly matched IMGT annotations. Most TCR sequences were observed very rarely across donors, whereas some public TCRs were present in many individuals. A later genetic analysis reported fewer N-insertions in productive TCRs among donors in an Asian-associated ancestry cluster than the roughly 720-donor mean. Presence/absence analyses assumed roughly uniform sequencing depth across donors, an assumption that may not hold. Linkage disequilibrium might explain the correlated functional status among segregating V segments, but an unknown experimental factor could not be ruled out. The authors suggested that the approach could potentially be generalized to other disease states and immunological phenotypes. A further reported finding was that TCR beta sequences accurately predicted the HLA-A and HLA-B alleles for most subjects in the first cohort. A later analysis associated 16,951 TCR beta sequences with specific HLA alleles at a false discovery rate of 0.05. In a later analysis, HLA-associated TCR beta chains were found to be more clonally expanded and to have lower generation probabilities than equally common non-associated chains. When HLA alleles, especially DR and DQ, strongly co-occurred, TCR associations were difficult to assign to individual alleles. In this cohort, only TCR beta chains were sequenced, and detectable features were limited by the absence of alpha or paired-chain data. Because some donors lacked HLA typing at each locus, the association tests relied only on the typed subset. Because counts were too low, some 17 rarely observed V segments, including chromosome 9 orphons, were left out of the earlier analysis of about 620 of the donors. An association between a missense DCLRE1C variant and V-gene and J-gene trimming of TCR beta chains was found in a later genetic analysis and replicated in an independent cohort. According to a later analysis, TCR association rates differed among HLA loci, with DRB1 alleles showing the most associated TCRs and HLA-C alleles showing the fewest. In vitro tests confirmed that a few of the cytomegalovirus-associated TCR beta chains recognize cytomegalovirus antigens. In the study, about 150 TCR beta chains were listed as associated with cytomegalovirus. A group of highly shared sequence variants was considered likely to be a technical artifact of the sequencing pipeline. Some IMGT-functional V segments, including TRBV6-2 and TRBV6-3, could not be told apart with the 87-base-pair reads, so those segments were excluded.

CDR1 and CDR2 are drawn from the germline V gene: SGHNT, YENEEA. Its CDR3 holds 18 amino acids, cysteine through phenylalanine. This entry keeps only the CDR3 DNA: 54 bases, framed from base 1. Here V drops 5 bases and J drops 12 bases, and the junction holds 22 bases not matched to any gene. The method was the immunoSEQ multiplex PCR assay. For the multiplex PCR, a mixture combining 60 forward primers for TCR Vbeta segments and 13 reverse primers for TCR Jbeta segments was used. Amplification of the CDR3 region of rearranged TCR beta genes was performed with a multiplex PCR assay on genomic DNA. The amplified TCR beta libraries were sequenced on the Illumina HiSeq System as 87-base-pair reads. From the authors' description of their analysis: Across the roughly 700 repertoires, a later analysis counted around 80 million unique TCR beta chains, approximately 12 million of which were shared by at least two donors. Raw reads were error-corrected and collapsed into unique sequences by a nearest-neighbor algorithm in which closely related sequences were merged to remove PCR and sequencing errors. Alignment of CDR3 sequences to IMGT reference sequences was used to assign V, D and J gene segments. For a sequence to be retained, at least a six-nucleotide match to both a V gene segment and a J gene segment was required. Rearrangements were classified as productive when the CDR3 lacked stop codons and remained in frame with V and J, and all other rearrangements were classified as non-productive. Following IMGT convention, CDR3 was defined as the stretch from the second conserved V-encoded cysteine to the conserved J-encoded phenylalanine. In an earlier analysis of approximately 500 of the donors, sequences lacking an unambiguous match to a single V gene segment were excluded. An earlier analysis of a few hundred of the donors called V segments functional above 56.7% productive rearrangements and segregating when the between-donor standard deviation exceeded 5%. A statistical classification framework was built to diagnose cytomegalovirus status from the catalog of TCR beta chain sequences. In a later analysis, V and J genes were assigned by comparing TCR nucleotide sequences against IMGT/GENE-DB human TR gene sequences. A later analysis assigned CDR3 sequences and most-parsimonious VDJ recombination scenarios with the TCRdist pipeline. In a later analysis, each TCR beta chain was defined by its CDR3 amino acid sequence together with its V-gene family, and reads lacking a unique V-gene family were excluded. In a later analysis, approximately 590 highly shared, low-generation-probability nucleotide sequences were removed to address suspected cross-contamination and a sequencing artifact. In a later analysis, a clonal expansion index was calculated for each public chain from normalized within-repertoire ranks of inferred template counts. In a later analysis, generation probabilities were computed using a VDJ recombination model fitted to out-of-frame rearrangements, and the results were checked against IGoR. In a later analysis, TCR-TCR, TCR-HLA and TCR-CMV co-occurrence was scored with hypergeometric tests, and a repertoire-size bias correction was applied to TCR pairs. In a later analysis, false discovery rates were estimated by permuting HLA or CMV assignments 20 times. In a later analysis, co-occurring TCRs were grouped using DBSCAN, and TCRdist sequence similarity was added for clustering within HLA-allele-positive subsets. Repertoires with fewer than 30,000 or more than 120,000 public chains were left out of co-occurrence clustering, as were five repertoires with anomalous nucleotide sharing. In TCRdb, the immuneACCESS table is reduced to in-frame sequences with V and J assigned. These tables do not hold every clone; where another copy was compared, an unresolved V gene accounts for under half, and the others remain unexplained. The D gene and trimming were derived from the DNA, and the V and J assignments and clone size from that table. The sample table holds 80,000 to 100,000 clones, of which roughly two thirds were seen once. Jointly, the top ten make up 2% to 3% of the sample.

For this clone: Its antigen is not yet known. The sample holds no much larger clone one base away, and base qualities are not on file.

The cohort consisted of 600 or so healthy bone marrow donors. All cohort members were sampled while nominally healthy, although unrecorded immune exposures were likely present. The donor was CMV seronegative and was included in the group of about 400 seronegative cohort members. Every donor gave a peripheral blood sample, and the peripheral blood mononuclear cells from that sample were used for TCR beta sequencing. The Qiagen DNeasy Blood Extraction Kit was used to extract genomic DNA from the blood cell samples. The source material was PBMCs. This chain is built from TRBV11-3 and TRBJ2-2, with TRBD2 matching 9 junction bases. This TCR was recovered from a man aged 50 to 60 in good health and CMV-seronegative. The nucleotide sequence is given as TGTGCCAGCAGCCCCCCCCGGGCTAGCGGGGCCCTACCGGGGAAGCTGTTTTTT. The resulting protein is CASSPPRASGALPGKLFF.